These 4 T cell receptor beta chains came from one sample sequenced in a study of blood T cell repertoires in COVID-19. Here immunoSEQ multiplex PCR was the method, and the copy in TCRdb shows in-frame clones only, minus some. The sample shows roughly 240,000 clones, just under 85% of them seen only once. The sequencing sample was made of peripheral blood. The receptors derive from a woman aged 80 or over with acute or convalescent COVID-19.

This clone was seen more than once but under ten times. V gene TRBV3-1 (or the pseudogene TRBV3-2) combines with J gene TRBJ2-1, with 7 bases that match TRBD1. Germline V gene data show CDR1 as LGHDT and CDR2 as YNNKEL (reference sequence). The CDR3 has 17 residues. Trimming cost V 5 bases and J 1 base; bases outside gene matches: 11. The CDR3 region is CASSSGSGGVSYNEQFF. As DNA, the CDR3 is TGTGCCAGCAGCTCCGGCTCAGGGGGAGTGTCCTACAATGAGCAGTTCTTC.

The CDR3 DNA sequence: TGCGCCAGCAGCCTCTTGACAGGGTCGGGTTCACCCCTCCACTTT. This encodes CASSLLTGSGSPLHF. The chain is built from TRBV5-1 and TRBJ1-6, with 7 bases lining up with TRBD1. Trimming cost V 4 bases and J 9 bases; bases outside gene matches: 10. The CDR3 consists of 15 residues. Germline V CDR1 and CDR2: SGHRS, YFSETQ.

The CDR3 DNA reads as TGTGCCAGCAGCGCGTCCGGGACTAGCTCCTACGAGCAGTACTTC. Protein: CASSASGTSSYEQYF. J is TRBJ2-7 and V is TRBV9; the match to TRBD2 covers 8 bases. This CDR3 contains 15 residues. The J segment lost 0 bases and the V segment lost 3 bases, leaving 5 bases of the junction unmatched. Germline loops: CDR1 SGDLS, CDR2 YYNGEE.

This chain uses TRBV25-1 with TRBJ2-1, with 9 bases matching TRBD2. From germline, CDR1 is MGHDK and CDR2 SYGVNS. V shed 5 bases, J shed 7 bases, and the junction held 9 bases outside the gene matches. The CDR3 has 15 amino acids. CDR3 nucleotides: TGTGCCAGCAGTAAGGGAAGCGGGAGGCGGAATGAGCAGTTCTTC. Protein: CASSKGSGRRNEQFF. Full variable domain (missing parts from reference TRBV25-1 and TRBJ2-1): EADIYQTPRYLVIGTGKKITLECSQTMGHDKMYWYQQDPGMELHLIHYSYGVNSTEKGDLSSESTVSRIRTEHFPLTLESARPSHTSQYLCASSKGSGRRNEQFFGPGTRLTVL.